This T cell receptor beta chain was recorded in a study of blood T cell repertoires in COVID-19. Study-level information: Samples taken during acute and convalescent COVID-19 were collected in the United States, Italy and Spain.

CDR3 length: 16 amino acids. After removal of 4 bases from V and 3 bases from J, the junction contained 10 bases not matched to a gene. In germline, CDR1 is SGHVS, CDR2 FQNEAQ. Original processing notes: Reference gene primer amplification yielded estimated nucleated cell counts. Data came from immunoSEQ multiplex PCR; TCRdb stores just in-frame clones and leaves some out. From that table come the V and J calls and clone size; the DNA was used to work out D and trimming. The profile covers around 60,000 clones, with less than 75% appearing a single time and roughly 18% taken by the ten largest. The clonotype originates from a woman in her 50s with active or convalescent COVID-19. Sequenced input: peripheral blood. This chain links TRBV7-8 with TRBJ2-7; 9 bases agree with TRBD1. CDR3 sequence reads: CASSWETGGLDYEQYF. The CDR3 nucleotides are TGTGCCAGCAGCTGGGAAACAGGGGGCCTCGACTACGAGCAGTACTTC.